The 28 T cell receptor beta chains given below trace back to one sample, sequenced in a study of cytomegalovirus exposure and HLA in healthy donors (dated by TCRdb to 2015 to 2018). Receptor amplification or capture employed the immunoSEQ multiplex PCR assay. The multiplex PCR relied on a mix of 60 forward primers for TCR Vbeta segments and 13 reverse primers for TCR Jbeta segments. In its TCRdb copy, this immuneACCESS table keeps in-frame sequences only and misses some clones. Where compared with another copy, unresolved V genes explain less than half of these, and the others have no known cause. The sample's records list about 140,000 clones. The biggest ten clones account for under 3.5% of the sample. Sequenced material: PBMCs. Receptor source: a man aged 40-55 years in good health and CMV-seronegative.

The chain joins TRBV6-5 to TRBJ2-7; the match to TRBD1 covers 7 bases. CDR1 is MNHEY and CDR2 is SVGAGI in the germline V gene. After removal of 5 bases from V and 4 bases from J, the junction contained 11 bases not matched to a gene. The CDR3 spans 15 residues. The CDR3 bases are TGTGCCAGCAGTGACTGGGGACAGAAGCTTTACGAGCAGTACTTC. It yields the protein CASSDWGQKLYEQYF.

The chain carries TRBV29-1 and TRBJ1-2; D ambiguous. The CDR3 covers 14 residues. V gave up 3 bases and J gave up 5 bases, with 16 bases separating them. The germline V gene has CDR1 SQVTM and CDR2 ANQGSEA. The CDR3, as DNA: TGCAGCGTTGACGGGCCGGGGAAGCCGTATGGCTACACCTTC. It translates to CSVDGPGKPYGYTF.

A word on this clone: Other DNA variants within this sample encode the same CDR3. The CDR3 spells CASSLGRNTEAFF. CDR3 coding DNA: TGTGCCAGCAGCTTAGGCAGGAACACTGAAGCTTTCTTT. The chain links TRBV7-2 to TRBJ1-1, with D unclear. CDR1 is SGHTA and CDR2 is FQGNSA in the germline V gene. The V end was cut by 1 base, the J end by 1 base, with 4 bases between. CDR3 length: 13 amino acids. The full variable domain, completed using reference TRBV7-2 and TRBJ1-1, is GAGVSQSPSNKVTEKGKDVELRCDPISGHTALYWYRQSLGQGLEFLIYFQGNSAPDKSGLPSDRFSAERTGGSVSTLTIQRTQQEDSAVYLCASSLGRNTEAFFGQGTRLTVV.

Points on this clone: The junction and the germline gene differ at one end; a read error may be behind it. The genes are TRBV7-2 and TRBJ2-5, with TRBD1 as a possible D gene (6 bases). CDR3 length: 13 amino acids. Germline CDR1 reads SGHTA; CDR2 reads FQGNSA. CDR3 bases: TGTGCCAGCAGCGCAGGGGCCCAAGAGACCCGGTACTTC. Protein product: CASSAGAQETRYF. Full variable domain (remainder filled in from reference TRBV7-2 and TRBJ2-5): GAGVSQSPSNKVTEKGKDVELRCDPISGHTALYWYRQSLGQGLEFLIYFQGNSAPDKSGLPSDRFSAERTGGSVSTLTIQRTQQEDSAVYLCASSAGAQETRYFGPGTRLLVL.

The chain joins TRBV5-1 to TRBJ2-2, with 11 bases lining up with TRBD2. CDR1 is SGHRS and CDR2 is YFSETQ in the germline V gene. The CDR3 totals 17 residues. V shed 3 bases and J 0 bases; nucleotides not matched to a gene: 4. CDR3 region: CASSSSGGPTNTGELFF. The CDR3 coding sequence is TGCGCCAGCAGCTCTAGCGGGGGGCCGACGAACACCGGGGAGCTGTTTTTT.

This rearrangement joins TRBV29-1 to TRBJ2-7; TRBD2 matches at 7 bases. The J segment lost 3 bases and the V segment lost 3 bases, leaving 8 bases of the junction unmatched. The germline gives CDR1 SQVTM, CDR2 ANQGSEA. The CDR3 runs to 14 residues. CDR3 residues: CSVEGGEGYYEQYF. CDR3 in DNA: TGCAGCGTTGAGGGAGGGGAGGGGTACTACGAGCAGTACTTC.

The chain links TRBV9 to TRBJ2-7; TRBD1 matches 9 bases. Germline loops: CDR1 SGDLS, CDR2 YYNGEE. CDR3 length: 15 amino acids. V lost 8 bases, J lost 0 bases, and 9 bases stayed unmatched. CDR3 loop: CARRQGVFSSYEQYF. CDR3 coding DNA: TGTGCCAGGAGACAGGGGGTCTTCAGCTCCTACGAGCAGTACTTC.

The chain recombines TRBV2 with TRBJ1-2, with D possibly being TRBD1 (6 bases). Germline V gives CDR1 SNHLY, CDR2 FYNNEI. The CDR3 has 12 residues. V shed 5 bases and J shed 6 bases, with 10 bases lying between them. The CDR3 DNA reads as TGTGCCAGCAGTCAAACAGGGAATGGCTACACCTTC. The encoded protein is CASSQTGNGYTF.

The rearrangement links TRBV6-5 to TRBJ2-1; maybe TRBD1 (6 bases). V was pared by 4 bases and J by 2 bases, with 12 bases between. The CDR3 contains 15 residues. Germline V gene sequence: CDR1 MNHEY, CDR2 SVGAGI. CDR3 coding DNA: TGTGCCAGCAGTTCAAATCAGGGGACCTACAATGAGCAGTTCTTC. This encodes CASSSNQGTYNEQFF.

This rearrangement joins TRBV19 to TRBJ1-2, with D hard to call. Deletions cut 1 base from V and 8 bases from J, with 11 bases between. CDR1 is LNHDA and CDR2 is SQIVND in the germline V gene (reference sequence). The CDR3 has 13 residues. CDR3 bases: TGTGCCAGTAGTATAGGGGCCCGCAGGGGCTACACCTTC. Translating it yields CASSIGARRGYTF. Together with reference TRBV19 and TRBJ1-2, the CDR3 gives the full variable domain: DGGITQSPKYLFRKEGQNVTLSCEQNLNHDAMYWYRQDPGQGLRLIYYSQIVNDFQKGDIAEGYSVSREKKESFPLTVTSAQKNPTAFYLCASSIGARRGYTFGSGTRLTVV.

This chain links TRBV2 with TRBJ2-1; 12 bases map to TRBD2. Germline V lookup: CDR1 SNHLY, CDR2 FYNNEI. CDR3 length: 16 amino acids. V lost 6 bases, J lost 0 bases, and 3 bases stayed unmatched. CDR3 bases: TGTGCCAGCAGGCCTAGCGGGGGGGTCTCCTACAATGAGCAGTTCTTC. This translates into CASRPSGGVSYNEQFF.

The chain links TRBV5-5 to TRBJ2-6, with D possibly matching TRBD1 (5 bases). There are 14 residues in the CDR3. Germline CDR1 and CDR2: SGHKS and YYEKEE (reference sequence). The V end lost 4 bases, the J end lost 13 bases, and 18 bases lay between the germline ends. Written as DNA, the CDR3 is TGTGCCAGCAGCCCGGCAGGGATCAGAGATGTCCTGACTTTC. This sequence encodes CASSPAGIRDVLTF.

The chain uses TRBV5-1 and TRBJ1-2; 7 nucleotides agree with TRBD1. The CDR3 contains 14 residues. The germline CDR1 and CDR2 sequences are SGHRS and YFSETQ. Trimming at V came to 0 bases and at J to 8 bases, leaving 7 bases not matched to a gene. Here the CDR3 reads CASSLAGTVEGYTF. CDR3 bases: TGCGCCAGCAGCTTGGCCGGGACAGTAGAGGGCTACACCTTC.

The gene calls are TRBV2 and TRBJ1-2, with D unclear. The CDR3 loop spans 15 amino acids. The ends were cut back, 3 bases at V and 2 bases at J, with 13 bases in the middle. Germline V CDR1 and CDR2: SNHLY, FYNNEI. The DNA of the CDR3 is TGTGCCAGCAGTGACGTGAGGCCATCGAACTATGGCTACACCTTC. As protein: CASSDVRPSNYGYTF.

The chain uses TRBV6-5 and TRBJ2-7; 11 nucleotides agree with TRBD1. This CDR3 region has 14 residues. The J segment lost 7 bases and the V segment lost 6 bases, leaving 8 bases of the junction unmatched. In germline, CDR1 is MNHEY, CDR2 SVGAGI. CDR3 amino acids: CASSPVDRGLEQYF. The CDR3 bases are TGTGCCAGCAGCCCGGTGGACAGGGGGCTAGAGCAGTACTTC.

The chain has TRBV9 and TRBJ1-3, with D possibly matching TRBD1 (6 bases). Per the germline V gene, CDR1 is SGDLS and CDR2 is YYNGEE. V was cut by 0 bases and J by 8 bases, with 9 bases left in between. The CDR3 loop spans 13 amino acids. The CDR3 sequence: CASSVGRGYTIYF. CDR3 DNA: TGTGCCAGCAGCGTAGGCAGGGGTTACACCATATATTTT. Based on the CDR3 plus reference TRBV9 and TRBJ1-3, the full variable domain is DSGVTQTPKHLITATGQRVTLRCSPRSGDLSVYWYQQSLDQGLQFLIQYYNGEERAKGNILERFSAQQFPDLHSELNLSSLELGDSALYFCASSVGRGYTIYFGEGSWLTVV.

V and J are TRBV29-1 and TRBJ1-1, with a possible D match to TRBD1 (5 bases). This CDR3 has 13 residues. Germline-derived CDR1 and CDR2 are SQVTM and ANQGSEA. The V end lost 2 bases, the J end lost 5 bases, and 12 bases lay between the germline ends. CDR3 sequence: CSVEPPGGTEAFF. The CDR3, as DNA: TGCAGCGTTGAACCCCCCGGGGGGACTGAAGCTTTCTTT.

The chain employs TRBV29-1 and TRBJ1-1, with 7 bases that match TRBD1. The CDR3 spans 13 residues. Germline V CDR1 and CDR2: SQVTM, ANQGSEA. V trimming: 3 bases; J trimming: 5 bases; junction bases outside the gene matches: 6. The chain's CDR3 is CSVEIQGRTEAFF. CDR3 nucleotides: TGCAGCGTTGAGATACAGGGGAGGACTGAAGCTTTCTTT.

The chain joins TRBV18 to TRBJ2-2, with 11 bases identical to TRBD2. J lost 4 bases, V lost 0 bases, and 1 base had no gene match. The CDR3 is made up of 16 amino acids. Germline V lookup: CDR1 KGHSH, CDR2 LQKENI. CDR3 sequence (DNA): TGTGCCAGCTCACCACCGGGACTAGCGGTCACCGGGGAGCTGTTTTTT. Translating it yields CASSPPGLAVTGELFF.

The rearrangement uses TRBV11-1 and TRBJ2-3; the D gene is possibly TRBD1 (7 bases). Trimming cost V 4 bases and J 1 base, with 12 bases left between them. Per the germline V gene, CDR1 is SGHAT and CDR2 is FQDESV (reference sequence). The CDR3 contains 15 residues. The CDR3 DNA reads TGTGCCAGCAGCTGGAGGGGGCTCGGCACAGATACGCAGTATTTT. This sequence encodes CASSWRGLGTDTQYF.

The V call is TRBV6-1, the J call TRBJ1-3; unclear D gene. The V end lost 6 bases, the J end lost 0 bases, and 9 bases lay between the germline ends. The germline V gene encodes CDR1 MNHNS and CDR2 SASEGT. The CDR3 runs 14 residues. The CDR3 loop is CASSDNPSGNTIYF. CDR3 sequence (DNA): TGTGCCAGCAGCGACAACCCCTCTGGAAACACCATATATTTT.

The rearrangement links TRBV7-2 to TRBJ1-2, with 11 bases identical to TRBD1. Germline-derived CDR1 and CDR2 are SGHTA and FQGNSA. J was trimmed by 4 bases and V by 5 bases; bases with no gene match: 9. CDR3 length: 16 residues. CDR3 in amino acids: CASSVLTGTGGYGYTF. In DNA, the CDR3 is TGTGCCAGCAGCGTTTTAACCGGGACAGGGGGCTATGGCTACACCTTC.

The chain is built from TRBV4-3 and TRBJ2-3; perhaps TRBD2 as D (7 bases). The CDR3 contains 19 residues. Looked up from germline, CDR1 is LGHNA and CDR2 is YSLEER. V was clipped by 4 bases and J by 6 bases, with 29 bases between them. DNA for the CDR3: TGCGCCAGCAGCCGCTCACCAGTGGGGGGGGCTTCAAGGATTGATACGCAGTATTTT. Its protein is CASSRSPVGGASRIDTQYF.

CDR3 in amino acids: CASSLVQGAPGANVLTF. The CDR3 DNA follows: TGTGCCAGCAGCTTGGTTCAGGGGGCGCCTGGGGCCAACGTCCTGACTTTC. The chain has TRBV5-5 and TRBJ2-6, with 8 bases lining up with TRBD1. The germline gives CDR1 SGHKS, CDR2 YYEKEE (reference sequence). This CDR3 comprises 17 residues. J gave up 2 bases and V 0 bases, and 4 bases lay outside the gene matches. Variable domain in full (rest from reference TRBV5-5 and TRBJ2-6): DAGVTQSPTHLIKTRGQQVTLRCSPISGHKSVSWYQQVLGQGPQFIFQYYEKEERGRGNFPDRFSARQFPNYSSELNVNALLLGDSALYLCASSLVQGAPGANVLTFGAGSRLTVL.

The chain combines TRBV9 with TRBJ2-3, with 7 bases that match TRBD2. The CDR3 runs to 15 residues. Germline CDR1 is SGDLS and CDR2 is YYNGEE. V lost 0 bases to trimming and J lost 6 bases; unmatched junction nucleotides: 7. DNA of the CDR3: TGTGCCAGCAGCGTAGGAGTGAAGGGAGGGGATACGCAGTATTTT. Residues: CASSVGVKGGDTQYF.

The genes are TRBV7-6 and TRBJ1-4; D unresolved. The length of the CDR3 is 16 residues. V shed 4 bases and J shed 8 bases, with 20 bases lying between them. The germline V gene encodes CDR1 SGHVS and CDR2 FNYEAQ. The DNA of the CDR3 is TGTGCCAGCAGCTCTTCCTCGACACACACAATAGAAAAACTGTTTTTT. Encoded protein: CASSSSSTHTIEKLFF.

The V gene is TRBV15, the J gene TRBJ2-7, with a tentative D call TRBD1 (5 bases). CDR1 and CDR2 from the germline V gene are LNHNV and YYDKDF (reference sequence). V was shortened by 3 bases and J by 2 bases, with 11 bases between the two germline ends. The CDR3 contains 14 residues. As DNA, the CDR3 is TGTGCCACCAGCAGGGACACTACGACCTACGAGCAGTACTTC. This gives the protein CATSRDTTTYEQYF.

The chain has TRBV5-4 and TRBJ1-2, with 7 bases lining up with TRBD1. Germline CDR1 is SGHNT and CDR2 is YYREEE (reference sequence). The ends lost 3 bases at V and 1 base at J; junction bases unmatched: 6. The length of the CDR3 is 15 residues. The CDR3 protein is CASSSGQEFNYGYTF. For the CDR3, the DNA is TGTGCCAGCAGCTCTGGACAGGAGTTTAACTATGGCTACACCTTC.